This is a list of T cell receptor beta chains from one sample in a study of beta chain features in type 1 diabetes. The method was immunoSEQ multiplex PCR; TCRdb's version includes in-frame clones alone and lacks a portion of them. Counted here are around 290,000 clones, 8% occurring once; the ten biggest clones make up 0.9% to 1.2%. Sequencing input: central memory CD4+ T cells from blood. These receptors were collected from a woman aged 18-29 years in good health. CDR3s leave out the opening cysteine and the closing phenylalanine or tryptophan.

V gene	J gene	CDR3 protein
TRBV27	TRBJ1-3	ASSLRFRTVRNGNTIY
TRBV5-6	TRBJ2-5	ASSFGTEETQY
TRBV7-2	TRBJ2-5	ASSLQQGISETQY
TRBV4-2	TRBJ2-1	ASSQGWSSYNEQF
TRBV4-3	TRBJ1-1	ASSQDLMGPLNTEAF
TRBV6-5	TRBJ1-2	ASSYSAAYGYT
TRBV7-6	TRBJ1-5	ASSLEGGTGYQPQH
TRBV21-1	TRBJ2-1	ASSKALRVNVYEQF
TRBV5-1	TRBJ2-5	ASSSGQGAVETQY
TRBV27	TRBJ2-7	ASSPAGAGSYEQY
TRBV2	TRBJ1-4	ASITGSYEKLF
TRBV29-1	TRBJ1-5	SVRVGNQPQH
TRBV21-1	TRBJ1-5	ASTPDRDNQPQH
TRBV4-2	TRBJ2-1	ASSEEGLDYNEQF
TRBV7-8	TRBJ1-5	ASSLARAAGGQPQH
TRBV4-3	TRBJ1-3	ASSQGQAGPGYTIY
TRBV7-8	TRBJ2-5	ASSPSGLTSGETQY
TRBV2	TRBJ2-3	ASREDRATDTQY
TRBV10-3	TRBJ2-7	AISESGGTYEQY
TRBV2	TRBJ1-4	ASILTNRGGREKLF
TRBV7-9	TRBJ1-4	ASSSGSGGEKLF
TRBV30	TRBJ1-5	ATSGTGGQPQH